These T cell receptor beta chains were read from a single sample in a study of beta chain features in type 1 diabetes. The assay was immunoSEQ multiplex PCR, and TCRdb's table has in-frame clones only and misses some. The sample carries around 110,000 clones, 15% to 20% recorded once. The sample comprised central memory CD4+ T cells from blood. The source of these receptors is a man aged 25-45 years with type 1 diabetes. CDR3s include the opening cysteine and the closing phenylalanine or tryptophan. A D gene is named only where the DNA matches it firmly. Clone size is given for some rows only: seen once, a few or many times, or a class if the clone is expanded.

DNA: TGTGCCAGCAGTGGAGGAGGGACCAAAAACATTCAGTACTTC; CDR3: CASSGGGTKNIQYF; D: -; V: TRBV6-5; size: -; J: TRBJ2-4
DNA: TGTGCCAGCAGCTGGGGACAGACCTACGAGCAGTACTTC; CDR3: CASSWGQTYEQYF; D: TRBD1; V: TRBV7-9; size: few; J: TRBJ2-7
DNA: TGCGCCAGCAGCTTGGTGGACGAGTCCTACGAGCAGTACTTC; CDR3: CASSLVDESYEQYF; D: -; V: TRBV5-1; size: -; J: TRBJ2-7
DNA: TGTGCCAGCAGTTTAGAGGGTGCCAAAAACATTCAGTACTTC; CDR3: CASSLEGAKNIQYF; D: -; V: TRBV28; size: -; J: TRBJ2-4
DNA: TGTGCCAGCAGCGGCAAACCCGGACAGAGTCGTGGAAACACCATATATTTT; CDR3: CASSGKPGQSRGNTIYF; D: -; V: TRBV11-2; size: few; J: TRBJ1-3
DNA: TGTGCCTGGAGTGAGGGACTGAGCAATGAGCAGTTCTTC; CDR3: CAWSEGLSNEQFF; D: -; V: TRBV30; size: -; J: TRBJ2-1
DNA: TGTGCCAGCTCACAAGGGTCCGGGAGGATCTACGAGCAGTACTTC; CDR3: CASSQGSGRIYEQYF; D: TRBD2; V: TRBV18; size: -; J: TRBJ2-7
DNA: TGCGCCAGCAGATTGGAGGGGCGTAACACTCAAGCTTTCTTT; CDR3: CASRLEGRNTQAFF; D: -; V: TRBV5-1; size: -; J: TRBJ1-1
DNA: TGCGCCAGCAGCTTGGGAGTTTCCCTAGGTTCGCAGTACTTC; CDR3: CASSLGVSLGSQYF; D: -; V: TRBV5-1; size: few; J: TRBJ2-7
DNA: TGTGCCAGCAGCGTAGCGGTGGGCGGGCACGAGCAGTACTTC; CDR3: CASSVAVGGHEQYF; D: -; V: TRBV9; size: few; J: TRBJ2-7
DNA: TGTGCCAGCAGTTACTCGACAGGGTCTGAAGCTTTCTTT; CDR3: CASSYSTGSEAFF; D: TRBD1; V: TRBV6-5; size: few; J: TRBJ1-1
DNA: TGTGCCAGCACCGGACAGGGAAGTGGCTACACCTTC; CDR3: CASTGQGSGYTF; D: TRBD1; V: TRBV6-1; size: few; J: TRBJ1-2
DNA: TGTGCCAGCAGTGCTCAAGGTCCTTGGGATGGCTACACCTTC; CDR3: CASSAQGPWDGYTF; D: -; V: TRBV6-1; size: -; J: TRBJ1-2
DNA: TGTGCCAGCAGCTCAGGGAACCCCCCCTACGAGCAGTACTTC; CDR3: CASSSGNPPYEQYF; D: -; V: TRBV7-9; size: many; J: TRBJ2-7
DNA: TGCGCCAGCAGCCAAGGGCTAGCGGGGGGAGGCATGCAGACCCAGTACTTC; CDR3: CASSQGLAGGGMQTQYF; D: TRBD2; V: TRBV4-3; size: -; J: TRBJ2-5
DNA: TGTGCCAGCAGCTACACCGGGGAGCTGTTTTTT; CDR3: CASSYTGELFF; D: -; V: TRBV5-5; size: few; J: TRBJ2-2
DNA: TGTGCCAGCAGTGAATTGGGTGAGCAGTTCTTC; CDR3: CASSELGEQFF; D: -; V: TRBV2; size: -; J: TRBJ2-1
DNA: TGTGCCAGCAGTCCCACTCCCCTCGGACTAGCGGGGGGGACTATGAATGAGCAGTTCTTC; CDR3: CASSPTPLGLAGGTMNEQFF; D: TRBD2; V: TRBV28; size: few; J: TRBJ2-1
DNA: TGTGCCAGCAGCTTATTACAGTCGAACACTGAAGCTTTCTTT; CDR3: CASSLLQSNTEAFF; D: -; V: TRBV13; size: -; J: TRBJ1-1
DNA: TGTGCCAGCTGGAATCCGAACACCGGGGAGCTGTTTTTT; CDR3: CASWNPNTGELFF; D: -; V: TRBV6-5; size: few; J: TRBJ2-2
DNA: TGTGCCAGCAGCCAAGATGGCCAGGGCACGGGAGCTTTCTTT; CDR3: CASSQDGQGTGAFF; D: -; V: TRBV4-2; size: once; J: TRBJ1-1
DNA: TGTGCCAGCAGAGGACAGGGACGGGAGGAGACCCAGTACTTC; CDR3: CASRGQGREETQYF; D: TRBD1; V: TRBV5-6; size: -; J: TRBJ2-5
DNA: TGTGCCAGCAGTTTAGGAAGCGGGGGGGCCGAAAATGAGCAGTTCTTC; CDR3: CASSLGSGGAENEQFF; D: TRBD2; V: TRBV28; size: -; J: TRBJ2-1
DNA: TGTGCCAGTAGTATAGGGACTAGCCTGCAAGAGACCCAGTACTTC; CDR3: CASSIGTSLQETQYF; D: TRBD2; V: TRBV19; size: -; J: TRBJ2-5
DNA: TGCGCCAGCAGCCAAAGCGGGACAGTAAATGAAAAACTGTTTTTT; CDR3: CASSQSGTVNEKLFF; D: TRBD1; V: TRBV4-3; size: few; J: TRBJ1-4
DNA: TGCGCCAGCAGCGTAAGCGGGACCGCAAGCTCCTACAATGAGCAGTTCTTC; CDR3: CASSVSGTASSYNEQFF; D: TRBD2; V: TRBV5-1; size: few; J: TRBJ2-1
DNA: TGCGCCAGCAGCCAAGGGACTACTCGAAGGCATAATTCACCCCTCCACTTT; CDR3: CASSQGTTRRHNSPLHF; D: -; V: TRBV4-3; size: few; J: TRBJ1-6
DNA: TGCAGTGCTAGAGCGGCCAGCGGAAATACCTTC; CDR3: CSARAASGNTF; D: -; V: TRBV20-1; size: few; J: TRBJ1-2
DNA: TGCAGCGCCGGACAGGGAGGGGAGAACAATGAGCAGTTCTTC; CDR3: CSAGQGGENNEQFF; D: -; V: TRBV29-1; size: many; J: TRBJ2-1